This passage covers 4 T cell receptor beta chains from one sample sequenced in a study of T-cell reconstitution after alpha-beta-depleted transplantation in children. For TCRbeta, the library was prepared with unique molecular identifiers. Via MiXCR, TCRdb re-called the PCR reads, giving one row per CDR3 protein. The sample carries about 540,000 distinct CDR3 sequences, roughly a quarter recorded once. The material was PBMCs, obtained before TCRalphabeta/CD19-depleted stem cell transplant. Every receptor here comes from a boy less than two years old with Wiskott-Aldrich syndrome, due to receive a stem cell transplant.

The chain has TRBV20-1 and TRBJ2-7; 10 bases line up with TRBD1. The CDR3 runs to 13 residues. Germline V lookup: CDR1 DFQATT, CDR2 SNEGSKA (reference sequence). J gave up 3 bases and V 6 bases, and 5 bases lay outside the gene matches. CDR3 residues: CSALGQGGYEQYF. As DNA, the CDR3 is TGCAGTGCCCTAGGACAGGGGGGCTACGAGCAGTACTTC.

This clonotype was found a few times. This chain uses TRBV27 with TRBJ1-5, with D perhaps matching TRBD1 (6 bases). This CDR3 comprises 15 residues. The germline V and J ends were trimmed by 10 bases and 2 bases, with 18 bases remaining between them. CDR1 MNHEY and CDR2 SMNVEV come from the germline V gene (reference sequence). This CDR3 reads CATRPGGLGNQPQHF. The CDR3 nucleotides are TGTGCCACCAGACCCGGGGGCTTGGGCAATCAGCCCCAGCATTTT.

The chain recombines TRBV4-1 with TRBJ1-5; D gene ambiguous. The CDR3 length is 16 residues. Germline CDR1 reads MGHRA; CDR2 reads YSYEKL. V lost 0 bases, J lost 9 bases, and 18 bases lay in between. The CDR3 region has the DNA TGCGCCAGCAGCCAAGAGGGATCGGGCCGTCTAGGGCCCCAGCATTTT. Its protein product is CASSQEGSGRLGPQHF.

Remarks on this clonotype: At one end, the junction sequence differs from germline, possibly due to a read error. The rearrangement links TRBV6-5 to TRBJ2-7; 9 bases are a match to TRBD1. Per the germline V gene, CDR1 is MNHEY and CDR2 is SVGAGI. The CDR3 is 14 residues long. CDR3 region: CASSYGTGTYEQYF. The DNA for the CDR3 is TGCGCCAGCAGCTACGGGACAGGGACCTACGAGCAGTACTTC.